This T cell receptor beta chain came from a study of blood T cell repertoires in COVID-19. Study-wide background: Nucleic acid was either cDNA or gDNA, and it came from T cells, B-cell-depleted T cells, or PBMCs.

Some clones are missing from TCRdb's copy, which holds only in-frame ones; the method was immunoSEQ multiplex PCR. The data hold some 50,000 clones, with approximately 80% observed a single time. This TCR derives from a man aged 40-49 years with acute or convalescent COVID-19. The sample taken for sequencing was peripheral blood.

In DNA form, the CDR3 reads TGTGCCAGCCACCGGGACAGGAGCACAGATACGCAGTATTTT. Translation gives CASHRDRSTDTQYF. The V gene is TRBV6-5, the J gene TRBJ2-3; 8 nucleotides align to TRBD1. This CDR3 has 14 amino acids. V dropped 8 bases and J dropped 0; count of bases not matched to a gene: 4. Per germline, CDR1 MNHEY and CDR2 SVGAGI.